These T cell receptor beta chains were read from a single sample in a study of T cell responses to AZD1222 COVID-19 vaccine. TCRdb's table, derived via immunoSEQ multiplex PCR, lists solely in-frame clones and lacks some. In the table there are around 130,000 clones, about 86% of which are singletons. The input for sequencing was peripheral blood, taken on day 0 of AZD1222 vaccination. Receptors were obtained from an adult in good health. CDR3s include the opening cysteine and the closing phenylalanine or tryptophan. The order of the fields is D gene, J gene, clone size, V gene, CDR3 DNA, CDR3 protein. A D gene is named only where the DNA matches it firmly. Only part of the rows carry a size: once, few, many, or a class if the clone is expanded.

d_gene: TRBD1; j_gene: TRBJ2-1; abundance: .; v_gene: TRBV5-3; CDR3nt: TGTGCCAGAAGCCATTGGACAGGCCATGATTTCTACAATGAGCAGTTCTTC; CDR3aa: CARSHWTGHDFYNEQFF
d_gene: TRBD1; j_gene: TRBJ2-7; abundance: .; v_gene: TRBV5-6; CDR3nt: TGTGCCAGCAGCTTCGTTGTAGGGGGCGAGGACTACGAGCAGTACTTC; CDR3aa: CASSFVVGGEDYEQYF
d_gene: TRBD1; j_gene: TRBJ1-1; abundance: .; v_gene: TRBV19; CDR3nt: TGTGCCAGTAGACAGGGGGCGAGGACTGAAGCTTTCTTT; CDR3aa: CASRQGARTEAFF
d_gene: TRBD1; j_gene: TRBJ1-2; abundance: .; v_gene: TRBV5-1; CDR3nt: TGCGCCAGCCGCTCTTGGACAGGGGACTATGGCTACACCTTC; CDR3aa: CASRSWTGDYGYTF
d_gene: .; j_gene: TRBJ2-3; abundance: .; v_gene: TRBV7-9; CDR3nt: TGTGCCAGCACCGACTGGGGGAGCCCCACAGATACGCAGTATTTT; CDR3aa: CASTDWGSPTDTQYF
d_gene: .; j_gene: TRBJ1-3; abundance: .; v_gene: TRBV6-5; CDR3nt: TGTGCCAGCAGTAACGACGTTGTCTCTGGAAACACCATATATTTT; CDR3aa: CASSNDVVSGNTIYF
d_gene: TRBD1; j_gene: TRBJ1-2; abundance: .; v_gene: TRBV10-3; CDR3nt: TGTGCCATCAGTGAGTCAAAAGGGGGCGCAGATTATGGCTACACCTTC; CDR3aa: CAISESKGGADYGYTF
d_gene: TRBD2; j_gene: TRBJ2-1; abundance: .; v_gene: TRBV4-1; CDR3nt: TGCGCCAGCAGCCAAGATCGACTAGCGGGGGGGCCGAGGTACAATGAGCAGTTCTTC; CDR3aa: CASSQDRLAGGPRYNEQFF
d_gene: .; j_gene: TRBJ1-5; abundance: once; v_gene: TRBV7-9; CDR3nt: TGTGCCAGCAGCCTAACGTCAGATAGCAATCAGCCCCAGCATTTT; CDR3aa: CASSLTSDSNQPQHF
d_gene: TRBD2; j_gene: TRBJ2-1; abundance: once; v_gene: TRBV28; CDR3nt: TGTGCCAGCAGTTTATGGGGACTAGCGGGAGGAGATTACAATGAGCAGTTCTTC; CDR3aa: CASSLWGLAGGDYNEQFF
d_gene: TRBD2; j_gene: TRBJ2-7; abundance: .; v_gene: TRBV7-2; CDR3nt: TGTGCCAGCAGCCTAGGGACCAGCGGGAGTGGACTGCACTTC; CDR3aa: CASSLGTSGSGLHF
d_gene: .; j_gene: TRBJ2-7; abundance: .; v_gene: TRBV7-9; CDR3nt: TGTGCCAGCAGCATGAAAGACCGGCCGGGATACGAGCAGTACTTC; CDR3aa: CASSMKDRPGYEQYF
d_gene: TRBD2; j_gene: TRBJ2-1; abundance: .; v_gene: TRBV24-1; CDR3nt: TGTGCCACCAGTGACCTTAGCGGGGGGGCCAAAAATGAGCAGTTCTTC; CDR3aa: CATSDLSGGAKNEQFF
d_gene: .; j_gene: TRBJ1-1; abundance: .; v_gene: TRBV13; CDR3nt: TGTGCCAGCAGCTTAGGGTGGGGAGGGCCTGAAGCTTTCTTT; CDR3aa: CASSLGWGGPEAFF
d_gene: .; j_gene: TRBJ2-1; abundance: once; v_gene: TRBV6-2/TRBV6-3; CDR3nt: TGTGCCAGCAGTCAGACGGGTTACAATGAGCAGTTCTTC; CDR3aa: CASSQTGYNEQFF
d_gene: TRBD1; j_gene: TRBJ2-7; abundance: .; v_gene: TRBV13; CDR3nt: TGTGCCAGCAGCTCACAGGGGGCGGGTAGCTACGAGCAGTACTTC; CDR3aa: CASSSQGAGSYEQYF
d_gene: TRBD1; j_gene: TRBJ2-7; abundance: .; v_gene: TRBV28; CDR3nt: TGTGCCAGCAGTCAGGGGGGACAGGGCTCTTACGAGCAGTACTTC; CDR3aa: CASSQGGQGSYEQYF
d_gene: .; j_gene: TRBJ1-6; abundance: .; v_gene: TRBV2; CDR3nt: TGTGCCAGCAGTGACTTACAGGTATCACCCCTCCACTTT; CDR3aa: CASSDLQVSPLHF
d_gene: .; j_gene: TRBJ1-1; abundance: .; v_gene: TRBV14; CDR3nt: TGTGCCAGCAGCCAGTCGGGGGCAGGTACTGAAGCTTTCTTT; CDR3aa: CASSQSGAGTEAFF
d_gene: TRBD2; j_gene: TRBJ2-7; abundance: .; v_gene: TRBV4-2; CDR3nt: TGTGCCAGCAGCCCCCTCCTGGGGGAGGGCCACTACGAGCAGTACTTC; CDR3aa: CASSPLLGEGHYEQYF
d_gene: TRBD1; j_gene: TRBJ1-1; abundance: .; v_gene: TRBV27; CDR3nt: TGTGCCAGCAGTTTATTTTCAACCGGGACAGGGATTGCGAACACTGAAGCTTTCTTT; CDR3aa: CASSLFSTGTGIANTEAFF
d_gene: TRBD1; j_gene: TRBJ1-2; abundance: .; v_gene: TRBV10-3; CDR3nt: TGTGCCATCAGAGAGCCAGGGGGCACAGGCTACACCTTC; CDR3aa: CAIREPGGTGYTF
d_gene: TRBD2; j_gene: TRBJ2-3; abundance: .; v_gene: TRBV4-2; CDR3nt: TGTGCCAGCAGCCAAATTAGCGGGGTCGACACAGATACGCAGTATTTT; CDR3aa: CASSQISGVDTDTQYF
d_gene: .; j_gene: TRBJ1-2; abundance: .; v_gene: TRBV10-3; CDR3nt: TGTGCCAGCAGGGTTAACTATGGCTACACCTTC; CDR3aa: CASRVNYGYTF
d_gene: .; j_gene: TRBJ1-2; abundance: .; v_gene: TRBV6-5; CDR3nt: TGTGCCAGCAGAAGCGCCCTGACAGCCTATGGCTACACCTTC; CDR3aa: CASRSALTAYGYTF
d_gene: .; j_gene: TRBJ2-5; abundance: .; v_gene: TRBV5-1; CDR3nt: TGCGCCAGCAGCTCCAGGGGCGGGATCCAAGAGACCCAGTACTTC; CDR3aa: CASSSRGGIQETQYF
d_gene: .; j_gene: TRBJ2-5; abundance: once; v_gene: TRBV13; CDR3nt: TGTGCCAGCAGCCTACCGTCAGAGACCCAGTACTTC; CDR3aa: CASSLPSETQYF
d_gene: .; j_gene: TRBJ2-1; abundance: few; v_gene: TRBV18; CDR3nt: TGTGCCAGCTCACCAGGGTTAGTAGCGGCTTCCTACAATGAGCAGTTCTTC; CDR3aa: CASSPGLVAASYNEQFF
d_gene: TRBD2; j_gene: TRBJ2-1; abundance: .; v_gene: TRBV2; CDR3nt: TGTGCCAGCAGTGAAGCCCACCCCAGGACTAGCAGCTCCTACAATGAGCAGTTCTTC; CDR3aa: CASSEAHPRTSSSYNEQFF
d_gene: TRBD2; j_gene: TRBJ2-3; abundance: .; v_gene: TRBV7-3; CDR3nt: TGTGCCAGCAGCTTAATCTCCTTCGGAGCGGGAGGGCCTTGGGATACGCAGTATTTT; CDR3aa: CASSLISFGAGGPWDTQYF
d_gene: .; j_gene: TRBJ1-5; abundance: .; v_gene: TRBV19; CDR3nt: TGTGCCAGTAGTATCGAGGGTTTCGAGGGTCAGCCCCAGCATTTT; CDR3aa: CASSIEGFEGQPQHF
d_gene: .; j_gene: TRBJ1-5; abundance: .; v_gene: TRBV4-1; CDR3nt: TGCGCCAGCAGCCAAGAAGGGGGGGGCTGGCGTCAGCCCCAGCATTTT; CDR3aa: CASSQEGGGWRQPQHF
d_gene: TRBD1; j_gene: TRBJ1-4; abundance: once; v_gene: TRBV19; CDR3nt: TGTGCCAGTAGTATACGAGGGGGCGCGGATGAAAAACTGTTTTTT; CDR3aa: CASSIRGGADEKLFF
d_gene: .; j_gene: TRBJ1-1; abundance: .; v_gene: TRBV4-3; CDR3nt: TGCGCCAGCAGCCAAGATTTCTATCAGAAGAACACTGAAGCTTTCTTT; CDR3aa: CASSQDFYQKNTEAFF
d_gene: TRBD1; j_gene: TRBJ2-7; abundance: few; v_gene: TRBV4-2; CDR3nt: TGTGCCAGCAGCCAAGAACAGGGGGAATCCTACGAGCAGTACTTC; CDR3aa: CASSQEQGESYEQYF
d_gene: .; j_gene: TRBJ1-1; abundance: .; v_gene: TRBV9; CDR3nt: TGTGCCAGCAGCGTAGCCCGGGACGGCGGGACTTTCTTT; CDR3aa: CASSVARDGGTFF
d_gene: TRBD1; j_gene: TRBJ1-2; abundance: .; v_gene: TRBV7-9; CDR3nt: TGTGCCAGCAGCGGACAGGGAAATGGCTACACCTTC; CDR3aa: CASSGQGNGYTF
d_gene: TRBD1; j_gene: TRBJ1-1; abundance: .; v_gene: TRBV11-2; CDR3nt: TGTGCCAGCAACCTGGACAGGTTGAACACTGAAGCTTTCTTT; CDR3aa: CASNLDRLNTEAFF
d_gene: .; j_gene: TRBJ1-3; abundance: .; v_gene: TRBV6-5; CDR3nt: TGTGCCAGCAGTTACGGTTTGTCTGGAAACACCATATATTTT; CDR3aa: CASSYGLSGNTIYF
d_gene: .; j_gene: TRBJ2-7; abundance: .; v_gene: TRBV30; CDR3nt: TGTGCCTGGGGGACGACGGGGGACTACGAGCAGTACTTC; CDR3aa: CAWGTTGDYEQYF
d_gene: .; j_gene: TRBJ2-5; abundance: .; v_gene: TRBV21-1; CDR3nt: TGTGCCAGCAGCAAACGTCAGGCTCAAGAGACCCAGTACTTC; CDR3aa: CASSKRQAQETQYF
d_gene: .; j_gene: TRBJ1-3; abundance: .; v_gene: TRBV19; CDR3nt: TGTGCCAGTAGTATGTCCACGCGTGGAAACACCATATATTTT; CDR3aa: CASSMSTRGNTIYF
d_gene: .; j_gene: TRBJ2-1; abundance: .; v_gene: TRBV4-2; CDR3nt: TGTGCCAGCAGCCAAGATGCGCCCGGGACGTACACCTACAATGAGCAGTTCTTC; CDR3aa: CASSQDAPGTYTYNEQFF
d_gene: TRBD1; j_gene: TRBJ1-5; abundance: .; v_gene: TRBV2; CDR3nt: TGTGCCAGCAAAAGAGGACAGGGCATGCAGCCCCAGCATTTT; CDR3aa: CASKRGQGMQPQHF
d_gene: TRBD1; j_gene: TRBJ1-2; abundance: .; v_gene: TRBV7-9; CDR3nt: TGTGCCAGCAGCACGGGACAGGGGGCCTATGGCTACACCTTC; CDR3aa: CASSTGQGAYGYTF
d_gene: TRBD1; j_gene: TRBJ1-2; abundance: few; v_gene: TRBV19; CDR3nt: TGTGCCAGTAGTACCGTGACAGGGCCTAACTATGGCTACACCTTC; CDR3aa: CASSTVTGPNYGYTF
d_gene: TRBD2; j_gene: TRBJ2-7; abundance: .; v_gene: TRBV6-1; CDR3nt: TGTGCCAGCAGTGAAGCACTAGCGGGGTCCTACGAGCAGTACTTC; CDR3aa: CASSEALAGSYEQYF
d_gene: TRBD1; j_gene: TRBJ1-1; abundance: .; v_gene: TRBV7-2; CDR3nt: TGTGCCAGCAGCCTTCAGGACAGGGGGAACACTGAAGCTTTCTTT; CDR3aa: CASSLQDRGNTEAFF
d_gene: .; j_gene: TRBJ1-5; abundance: .; v_gene: TRBV6-6; CDR3nt: TGTGCCAGCAGCCGCGCCCGGGCGGAGAGCAATCAGCCCCAGCATTTT; CDR3aa: CASSRARAESNQPQHF
d_gene: TRBD2; j_gene: TRBJ2-3; abundance: medium-sized; v_gene: TRBV7-7; CDR3nt: TGTGCCAGCAGCTCGGGGACTATTTTGGGGGATACGCAGTATTTT; CDR3aa: CASSSGTILGDTQYF
d_gene: TRBD2; j_gene: TRBJ2-2; abundance: .; v_gene: TRBV7-6; CDR3nt: TGTGCCAGCAGCTTAGAGGCTAGCGGGGTACTAAACACCGGGGAGCTGTTTTTT; CDR3aa: CASSLEASGVLNTGELFF
d_gene: .; j_gene: TRBJ1-1; abundance: .; v_gene: TRBV20-1; CDR3nt: TGCAGGACAGGTATAAACACTGAAGCTTTCTTT; CDR3aa: CRTGINTEAFF
d_gene: .; j_gene: TRBJ1-1; abundance: .; v_gene: TRBV5-1; CDR3nt: TGCGCCAGCAGCTACGGGAGGGGGGACACTGAAGCTTTCTTT; CDR3aa: CASSYGRGDTEAFF
d_gene: TRBD2; j_gene: TRBJ2-3; abundance: few; v_gene: TRBV7-3; CDR3nt: TGTGCCAGCAGCCCGGGACTAGCGTTCACAGATACGCAGTATTTT; CDR3aa: CASSPGLAFTDTQYF
d_gene: .; j_gene: TRBJ1-2; abundance: .; v_gene: TRBV29-1; CDR3nt: TGCAGCGTTTTAGTAGCGGGGTACCTTGGCTACACCTTC; CDR3aa: CSVLVAGYLGYTF